The 19 T cell receptor beta chains in this list originate from one sample, sequenced in a study of T-cell reconstitution after alpha-beta-depleted transplantation in children. Unique molecular identifiers featured in how the TCRbeta library was prepared. One entry per CDR3 protein results from TCRdb running MiXCR on the PCR reads. The table includes roughly 300,000 distinct CDR3 sequences, roughly 10% detected once. Specimen: peripheral blood, collected 180 days after TCRalphabeta/CD19-depleted stem cell transplant. The receptor set was obtained from a male patient aged 2 to 9 who had a stem cell transplant for chronic granulomatous disease, so the T cells may come from the graft donor.

This clonotype was seen ten or more times. This rearrangement joins TRBV11-2 to TRBJ2-7; 8 nucleotides align to TRBD2. Per germline, CDR1 SGHAT and CDR2 FQNNGV. Trimming at V came to 3 bases and at J to 6 bases, leaving 7 bases not matched to a gene. The CDR3 spans 14 residues. The CDR3: CASSLGLVRVEQYF. Written as DNA, the CDR3 is TGTGCCAGCAGCTTGGGACTAGTACGGGTCGAGCAGTACTTC.

This clonotype was detected ten times or more. V usage is TRBV20-1 and J usage is TRBJ2-1, with D maybe TRBD1 (6 bases). Germline V gene sequence: CDR1 DFQATT, CDR2 SNEGSKA (reference sequence). The CDR3 extends over 15 amino acids. Trimming left V 4 bases short and J 7 bases short, with 20 bases between. The CDR3 DNA follows: TGCAGTGCTAAGAGGCAGGGGATAGGGAATAATGAGCAGTTCTTC. Translating gives CSAKRQGIGNNEQFF.

Many counts were recorded for this clonotype. The CDR3 loop is CASSSTSGGYTDTQYF. The CDR3, as DNA: TGTGCCAGCAGCTCGACTAGCGGGGGGTACACAGATACGCAGTATTTT. The chain employs TRBV7-2 and TRBJ2-3; 13 nucleotides line up with TRBD2. V lost 4 bases and J lost 2; bases outside the gene matches: 3. The germline gives CDR1 SGHTA, CDR2 FQGNSA. The CDR3 has 16 amino acids. The whole variable domain, filled in from reference TRBV7-2 and TRBJ2-3, reads GAGVSQSPSNKVTEKGKDVELRCDPISGHTALYWYRQSLGQGLEFLIYFQGNSAPDKSGLPSDRFSAERTGGSVSTLTIQRTQQEDSAVYLCASSSTSGGYTDTQYFGPGTRLTVL.

As concerns this clonotype: A much larger clone sits a single nucleotide away, making a read error possible. The chain combines TRBV7-8 with TRBJ1-1; D is perhaps TRBD1 (5 bases). CDR3 size: 14 residues. Germline CDR1 is SGHVS and CDR2 is FQNEAQ. CDR3 in amino acids: CAISLHQGRTEAFF. CDR3 nucleotides: TGTGCCATCAGCTTACATCAGGGACGCACTGAAGCTTTCTTT.

This clonotype was seen repeatedly, ten times or more. The V and J genes are TRBV15 and TRBJ2-5; 7 bases match TRBD1. Germline V gene lookup returns CDR1 LNHNV and CDR2 YYDKDF (reference sequence). The CDR3 length is 15 residues. Trimming removed 1 base from V and 1 base from J; junction bases left unmatched: 3. The CDR3 here is CATSRGRDSQETQYF. CDR3 nucleotides: TGTGCCACCAGCAGAGGCCGGGACAGCCAAGAGACCCAGTACTTC.

In this sample, this clonotype turned up many times. The V gene is TRBV6-6, the J gene TRBJ1-2; D is ambiguous. V shed 3 bases and J shed 1 base, with 6 bases lying between them. The CDR3 spans 13 residues. Germline-derived CDR1 and CDR2 are MNHNY and SVGAGI (reference sequence). CDR3 amino acids: CASSYGVNYGYTF. As DNA, the CDR3 is TGTGCCAGCAGTTATGGGGTTAACTATGGCTACACCTTC.

This chain links TRBV28 with TRBJ2-6; D perhaps matches TRBD2 (5 bases). The CDR3 runs to 19 residues. V was pared by 9 bases and J by 4 bases, with 28 bases between. The germline V gene has CDR1 MDHEN and CDR2 SYDVKM. The CDR3 sequence is CARGSGLVLLSSGANVLTF. The CDR3 nucleotides read TGTGCCAGGGGCTCCGGACTGGTCTTACTCTCCTCCGGGGCCAACGTCCTGACTTTC. Using reference TRBV28 and TRBJ2-6 for the parts outside the CDR3, the full variable domain is DVKVTQSSRYLVKRTGEKVFLECVQDMDHENMFWYRQDPGLGLRLIYFSYDVKMKEKGDIPEGYSVSREKKERFSLILESASTNQTSMYLCARGSGLVLLSSGANVLTFGAGSRLTVL.

This clonotype came up many times. The chain is built from TRBV12-3 or TRBV12-4 and TRBJ1-5; a possible D gene is TRBD1 (6 bases). Deletions cut 5 bases from V and 11 bases from J, with 13 bases between. CDR3 length: 12 residues. The CDR3 DNA reads TGTGCCAGCAGTCCAGGGACATGGGCCCAGCATTTT. Translation: CASSPGTWAQHF.

This clonotype came up a few times. This chain uses TRBV18 with TRBJ2-5; 10 bases map to TRBD2. V lost 1 base to trimming and J lost 4 bases; unmatched junction nucleotides: 6. The CDR3 totals 16 residues. In germline, CDR1 is KGHSH, CDR2 LQKENI. CDR3 in DNA: TGTGCCAGCTCACCACTCACTAGCGGGATGCTAGAGACCCAGTACTTC. Its translation: CASSPLTSGMLETQYF.

This chain uses TRBV2 with TRBJ2-2; D is uncertain. The CDR3 is 14 amino acids. V was shortened by 6 bases and J by 9 bases, with 17 bases between the two germline ends. The germline gives CDR1 SNHLY, CDR2 FYNNEI. CDR3 nucleotides: TGTGCCAGCAGCGCCGACTTCGTTTTCCGGGAGCTGTTTTTT. Its translation: CASSADFVFRELFF.

The J gene is TRBJ2-7, the V gene TRBV9, with D tentatively TRBD1 (5 bases). Germline assignment: CDR1 SGDLS and CDR2 YYNGEE. The CDR3 runs to 18 residues. Between the trimmed V and J ends, which lost 2 bases and 4 bases, there was a span of 25 bases. The CDR3 spells CASSVGPRAASSEYEQYF. CDR3 nucleotide sequence: TGTGCCAGCAGCGTGGGGCCCCGGGCGGCCTCAAGCGAGTACGAGCAGTACTTC.

This clonotype has a count of ten or more. This chain connects TRBV28 to TRBJ2-7; 12 bases agree with TRBD1. J lost 4 bases, V lost 3 bases, and 10 bases had no gene match. Germline V gives CDR1 MDHEN, CDR2 SYDVKM. This CDR3 is built from 17 residues. CDR3 DNA: TGTGCCAGCAGTTTGGGAGCCGGGACAGGGGGCTTATACGAGCAGTACTTC. Translated, it gives CASSLGAGTGGLYEQYF.

This clonotype has at least ten counts. V is TRBV5-4 and J is TRBJ2-1; D may be TRBD2 (6 bases). In germline, CDR1 is SGHNT, CDR2 YYREEE (reference sequence). The ends were cut back, 2 bases at V and 8 bases at J, with 17 bases in the middle. CDR3 length equals 15 residues. The CDR3 here is CASSLPGPPGDEQFF. In DNA form, the CDR3 reads TGTGCCAGCAGCTTACCCGGGCCGCCGGGGGATGAGCAGTTCTTC. The full variable domain, completed using reference TRBV5-4 and TRBJ2-1, is ETGVTQSPTHLIKTRGQQVTLRCSSQSGHNTVSWYQQALGQGPQFIFQYYREEENGRGNFPPRFSGLQFPNYSSELNVNALELDDSALYLCASSLPGPPGDEQFFGPGTRLTVL.

This clonotype was recorded at least ten times. V is TRBV29-1 and J is TRBJ2-1; 11 bases map to TRBD2. The CDR3 runs to 14 residues. The germline gives CDR1 SQVTM, CDR2 ANQGSEA. After removal of 3 bases from V and 4 bases from J, the junction contained 2 bases not matched to a gene. CDR3 sequence reads: CSVDRTSGYNEQFF. The CDR3 DNA is TGCAGCGTTGATAGGACTAGCGGGTACAATGAGCAGTTCTTC.

Concerning this clonotype itself: No conserved phenylalanine or tryptophan is present at the end of the CDR3, so a read error is the likely explanation. The genes are TRBV29-1 and TRBJ2-3; 8 positions agree with TRBD2. The V gene end was trimmed by 6 bases and the J gene end by 1 base; junction bases not matched to a gene: 6. The CDR3 contains 14 residues. Germline values: CDR1 SQVTM, CDR2 ANQGSEA. This chain's CDR3 is CSVVAGFGTDTQYS. The CDR3 DNA follows: TGCAGCGTGGTAGCGGGATTTGGCACAGATACGCAGTATTCT.

This clonotype was counted ten times or more. The rearrangement links TRBV5-1 to TRBJ2-5; the match to TRBD1 covers 7 bases. The CDR3 is 14 residues long. Germline trimming cut 5 bases from V and 1 base from J; bases unmatched to any gene: 5. Germline CDR1 and CDR2: SGHRS and YFSETQ. The CDR3 region has the DNA TGCGCCAGCAGTCGGACAGGCCCCCAAGAGACCCAGTACTTC. This codes for CASSRTGPQETQYF.

This clonotype came up many times. The chain couples TRBV20-1 to TRBJ2-7; TRBD2 agrees at 9 bases. J lost 2 bases, V lost 6 bases, and 17 bases had no gene match. This CDR3 region has 17 residues. The V gene's germline CDR1 is DFQATT and CDR2 SNEGSKA (reference sequence). CDR3 nucleotides: TGCAGTGCCCCGAGACTAGCGGACAACTTCCCCACCTACGAGCAGTACTTC. Amino acids: CSAPRLADNFPTYEQYF.

This clonotype has a count of ten or more. The chain is built from TRBV5-1 and TRBJ2-1; D might be TRBD1 (6 bases). CDR1 and CDR2 from the germline V gene are SGHRS and YFSETQ. The CDR3 runs to 16 residues. The ends were cut back, 3 bases at V and 8 bases at J, with 21 bases in the middle. CDR3 sequence (DNA): TGCGCCAGCAGCTCCCGAACAAACTACAGGGACGATGAGCAGTTCTTC. This sequence encodes CASSSRTNYRDDEQFF. Drawing the rest from reference TRBV5-1 and TRBJ2-1, the complete variable domain is KAGVTQTPRYLIKTRGQQVTLSCSPISGHRSVSWYQQTPGQGLQFLFEYFSETQRNKGNFPGRFSGRQFSNSRSEMNVSTLELGDSALYLCASSSRTNYRDDEQFFGPGTRLTVL.

This clonotype was seen a few times. The rearrangement uses TRBV19 and TRBJ1-5, with 12 positions matching TRBD1. Germline CDR1 reads LNHDA; CDR2 reads SQIVND (reference sequence). The V and J ends lost 5 bases and 2 bases, in that order; junction bases with no gene match: 10. The CDR3 sequence is 18 residues long. CDR3 sequence (DNA): TGTGCCAGTAGTCCCGGGACAGGGGGCGGCTATCGCAATCAGCCCCAGCATTTT. Its protein is CASSPGTGGGYRNQPQHF.